A single T cell receptor (beta chain) is shown here with its context. The antigen is undetermined. The libraries of TRB cDNA were constructed through 5' RACE using UMI labels. TCRdb reprocessed the 5' RACE reads and stores each CDR3 protein as one record, lacking DNA. This repertoire includes around 5,400 distinct CDR3 sequences. The sample belongs to a study of CXCR3-negative and CXCR3-positive naive CD8 T cells. General study findings and limits: Naive CXCR3-positive cells had TRB CDR3s more hydrophobic than those of CXCR3-negative naive cells. Both of the naive subsets showed about the same high diversity, but memory CD8+ cells had much less.

The CDR3 has 14 amino acids. Germline V gene sequence: CDR1 SGDLS, CDR2 YYNGEE. Sorts that each held 300,000 cells were run in triplicate for every CD8+ T cell subset. The receptor was isolated from a human donor in good health. Some clones in this sample may be carry-over from other donors' samples. Sequenced material: naive CXCR3+ CD8+ T cells from blood. Subset of the sample: CD45RO-CCR7+CD27+CD95- naive CD8+ T cells expressing CXCR3 (TNR3+). This chain uses TRBV9 with TRBJ2-7; TCRdb proposes TRBD2, but this gene call is untestable without DNA. This chain's CDR3 is CASSVAEGHYEQYF.